Shown below are 19 T cell receptor beta chains from a single sample sequenced in a study of radiotherapy plus CTLA-4 blockade in lung cancer. Clones were read by immunoSEQ multiplex PCR, and TCRdb kept only the in-frame ones, dropping some. The repertoire holds fewer than 70,000 clones, 70% to 80% seen once, with approximately 9.3% in the top ten. This sample comprised peripheral blood, obtained from a patient treated with radiotherapy plus ipilimumab. These receptors were taken from a human donor with non-small cell lung cancer who had a complete response to radiotherapy plus ipilimumab.

This clone was counted only a few times. This rearrangement joins TRBV11-2 to TRBJ1-1; D is unclear. This CDR3 region has 12 residues. Looked up from germline, CDR1 is SGHAT and CDR2 is FQNNGV. Trimming cost V 5 bases and J 9 bases, with 13 bases left between them. As DNA, the CDR3 is TGTGCCAGCAGCCCCGGCGATTGGCAAGCTTTCTTT. Translated: CASSPGDWQAFF. Based on the CDR3 plus reference TRBV11-2 and TRBJ1-1, the full variable domain is EAGVAQSPRYKIIEKRQSVAFWCNPISGHATLYWYQQILGQGPKLLIQFQNNGVVDDSQLPKDRFSAERLKGVDSTLKIQPAKLEDSAVYLCASSPGDWQAFFGQGTRLTVV.

This chain connects TRBV2 to TRBJ2-2, with D hard to call. The CDR3 has 18 amino acids. Trimming stripped 0 bases from V and 0 bases from J, with 14 bases between. Germline V gene data show CDR1 as SNHLY and CDR2 as FYNNEI. CDR3 sequence: CASSEAVARRTNTGELFF. The CDR3 DNA follows: TGTGCCAGCAGTGAAGCGGTCGCGCGGAGAACGAACACCGGGGAGCTGTTTTTT.

V gene TRBV7-6 combines with J gene TRBJ2-5; no definite D call. V shed 5 bases and J shed 5 bases, with 12 bases lying between them. Germline loops: CDR1 SGHVS, CDR2 FNYEAQ. CDR3 size: 13 residues. In DNA, the CDR3 is TGTGCCAGCAGCCGCGGACCTGGGGAGACCCAGTACTTC. Protein: CASSRGPGETQYF.

This sequence joins TRBV9 and TRBJ2-1, with 9 bases identical to TRBD1. The CDR3 is 14 residues long. With V trimmed by 7 bases and J by 9 bases, 11 bases remained unmatched. From germline, CDR1 is SGDLS and CDR2 YYNGEE. The CDR3 nucleotides are TGTGCCAGCGCGGACAGGGGAGGTGGAGGTGAGCAGTTCTTC. Protein: CASADRGGGGEQFF.

This clone was detected once. Distinct nucleotide sequences in the sample also encode this CDR3. The chain uses TRBV5-1 and TRBJ1-5; no firm D call. The CDR3 is made up of 15 amino acids. V lost 0 bases to trimming and J lost 3 bases, with 10 bases between them. Per the germline V gene, CDR1 is SGHRS and CDR2 is YFSETQ. CDR3 protein: CASSLEGQPNQPQHF. The DNA for the CDR3 is TGCGCCAGCAGCTTGGAAGGGCAGCCCAATCAGCCCCAGCATTTT.

The CDR3 is CASSLVGEGQPQHF. For the CDR3, the DNA is TGTGCCAGCAGCTTAGTAGGGGAAGGCCAGCCCCAGCATTTT. The chain joins TRBV7-6 to TRBJ1-5, with D possibly being TRBD1 (5 bases). With 1 base removed from V and 7 bases from J, the gap between germline ends came to 11 bases. CDR3 size: 14 residues. From germline, CDR1 is SGHVS and CDR2 FNYEAQ.

The rearrangement links TRBV5-4 to TRBJ2-2, with D tentatively TRBD1 (5 bases). Per the germline V gene, CDR1 is SGHNT and CDR2 is YYREEE (reference sequence). This CDR3 is 14 amino acids long. Trimming removed 4 bases from V and 8 bases from J, with 15 bases in between. Here the CDR3 DNA reads TGTGCCAGCAGCCAGCTAGGGGCGAGGGGGGAGCTGTTTTTT. Translating gives CASSQLGARGELFF.

The rearrangement links TRBV18 to TRBJ2-7; D possibly corresponds to TRBD2 (5 bases). Per germline, CDR1 KGHSH and CDR2 LQKENI. This CDR3 has 15 residues. Trimming removed 4 bases at V and 3 bases at J, with 16 bases between. This CDR3 is CASSLSVEGNYEQYV. CDR3 sequence (DNA): TGTGCCAGCTCACTCTCCGTCGAGGGAAACTACGAGCAGTACGTC.

The chain joins TRBV5-6 to TRBJ2-6; the D gene could be TRBD1 or TRBD2 (6 bases each). Germline CDR1 reads SGHDT; CDR2 reads YYEEEE. The CDR3 loop spans 16 amino acids. Trimming took 4 bases from V and 4 from J, leaving 15 bases between them. The CDR3 loop is CASSRLRGAGANVLTF. The CDR3 coding sequence is TGTGCCAGCAGCCGACTAAGGGGGGCCGGGGCCAACGTCCTGACTTTC.

About this clone itself: Its ends do not fully match the called genes, so a read error is possible. This rearrangement joins TRBV18 to TRBJ1-1; D is possibly TRBD1 (6 bases). There are 13 residues in the CDR3. Germline-derived CDR1 and CDR2 are KGHSH and LQKENI. CDR3 nucleotide sequence: TGTGCCAGCTCACCTAAGGGGGTACCTGAAGCTTCCTTT. The encoded protein is CASSPKGVPEASF.

The chain is built from TRBV6-5 and TRBJ2-3; D is undetermined. This CDR3 has 14 amino acids. Trimming pared 6 bases from V and 3 bases from J, leaving 13 bases between. CDR1 and CDR2 (germline): MNHEY, SVGAGI. CDR3 protein: CASSPAQQTDTQYF. CDR3 nucleotides: TGTGCCAGCAGCCCCGCCCAACAGACAGATACGCAGTATTTT.

This chain joins TRBV2 and TRBJ2-7; 10 nucleotides align to TRBD1. The V segment lost 7 bases and the J segment 3 bases; nucleotides outside the gene matches: 6. Germline V gene data show CDR1 as SNHLY and CDR2 as FYNNEI. This CDR3 is 14 amino acids long. DNA of the CDR3: TGTGCCAGCATGAGAGGGACAGGGGTCTACGAGCAGTACTTC. Translating it yields CASMRGTGVYEQYF.

This clone was recorded only once. The chain has TRBV6-1 and TRBJ2-7; 8 bases align to TRBD1. The CDR3 extends over 15 amino acids. V lost 3 bases and J lost 2; bases outside the gene matches: 6. Germline V gene data show CDR1 as MNHNS and CDR2 as SASEGT. The CDR3 spells CASSDWTGIPYEQYF. The CDR3 DNA reads TGTGCCAGCAGTGATTGGACAGGGATCCCCTACGAGCAGTACTTC.

This chain uses TRBV30 with TRBJ1-5; D is uncertain. The CDR3 is 13 residues long. V dropped 3 bases and J dropped 4 bases, with 10 bases sitting between them. In germline, CDR1 is GTSNPN, CDR2 SVGIG (reference sequence). This chain's CDR3 is CAWSLMGNQPQHF. The CDR3 nucleotides are TGTGCCTGGAGCCTTATGGGAAATCAGCCCCAGCATTTT.

The rearrangement links TRBV5-4 to TRBJ2-6; 8 bases agree with TRBD1. The CDR3 totals 17 residues. Germline-derived CDR1 and CDR2 are SGHNT and YYREEE (reference sequence). Germline trimming cut 0 bases from V and 0 bases from J; bases unmatched to any gene: 2. CDR3 sequence reads: CASSLEQGGSGANVLTF. CDR3 coding DNA: TGTGCCAGCAGCTTGGAACAGGGGGGCTCTGGGGCCAACGTCCTGACTTTC.

V is TRBV7-8 and J is TRBJ1-1, with D tentatively TRBD1 (5 bases). CDR3 size: 16 residues. Germline-derived CDR1 and CDR2 are SGHVS and FQNEAQ. V lost 7 bases and J 5 bases, leaving 23 bases between the germline ends. The CDR3 spells CASTLPPSGGRTEAFF. The CDR3 DNA follows: TGTGCCAGCACCCTCCCTCCGAGCGGGGGGAGGACTGAAGCTTTCTTT.

V gene TRBV29-1 combines with J gene TRBJ2-2; 8 bases line up with TRBD1. CDR3 length: 13 residues. Germline CDR1 and CDR2: SQVTM and ANQGSEA. Trimming cost V 6 bases and J 4 bases; bases outside gene matches: 4. The CDR3 coding sequence is TGCAGCGTCGACAGGGGCCGCACCGGGGAGCTGTTTTTT. This translates into CSVDRGRTGELFF.

V gene TRBV19 combines with J gene TRBJ1-1; 7 bases agree with TRBD1. From germline, CDR1 is LNHDA and CDR2 SQIVND (reference sequence). With 3 bases clipped from V and 4 bases from J, the junction kept 2 bases outside the gene matches. The CDR3 contains 13 residues. The CDR3 protein is CASSIRGATEAFF. The CDR3, as DNA: TGTGCCAGTAGTATCAGGGGGGCCACTGAAGCTTTCTTT.

This chain uses TRBV4-1 with TRBJ2-3; D gene ambiguous. Per the germline V gene, CDR1 is MGHRA and CDR2 is YSYEKL. This CDR3 is 12 amino acids long. V was shortened by 1 base and J by 8 bases, with 7 bases between the two germline ends. The CDR3 DNA reads TGCGCCAGCAGCCAAGGGTCGCGTACGCAGTATTTT. It yields the protein CASSQGSRTQYF.